One T cell receptor (beta chain) is described in this entry. What it recognizes is unknown. The time point was: late sampling 161 to 241 days after vaccination in three convalescent patients. Treatment here: roughly nine-day PBMC culture with coronavirus spike peptide pools or control peptides (ViraFEST assay). PBMC cultures, at 1.5 million to 2.5 million cells per well, received 10 IU/ml IL-2 and about 9.3 ug/ml peptide pools. Germline V CDR1 and CDR2: SEHNR, FQNEAQ (reference sequence). The CDR3 extends over 17 amino acids. Trimming at V came to 3 bases and at J to 7 bases, leaving 10 bases not matched to a gene. Cultured CD4+ T cell DNA underwent sequencing with the Oncomine TCR Beta short-read assay. Cultured CD4+ T cells yielded the extracted genomic DNA. TCRdb reprocessed the PCR reads via MiXCR and lists one record per CDR3 protein. Among tens of thousands of distinct CDR3 sequences listed, roughly two fifths were seen once.

This sample is part of a study of vaccination and CD4 T cells after COVID-19. Study in general: Participants were given two doses of BNT162b2 or mRNA-1273 vaccine.

The source was CD4+ T cells from blood, cultured in vitro, collected about 7 months after SARS-CoV-2 vaccination. The V gene is TRBV7-9, the J gene TRBJ2-5, with 14 bases identical to TRBD2. The sequence was collected from a human donor who had recovered from COVID-19. CDR3 DNA sequence: TGTGCCAGCAGCTTCCCGACTAGCGGGAGGGGTGAAAGGACCCAGTACTTC. This codes for CASSFPTSGRGERTQYF.